This entry lists 30 T cell receptor beta chains sequenced from one sample in a study of control samples from healthy donors and cancer patients. Clones were read by immunoSEQ multiplex PCR, and TCRdb kept only the in-frame ones, dropping some. The sample has around 110,000 clones, 93% seen once. The specimen was blood. These receptors were taken from a man in his thirties or forties in good health.

V is TRBV24-1 and J is TRBJ1-1; 11 nucleotides align to TRBD1. Germline CDR1 and CDR2: KGHDR and SFDVKD. CDR3 size: 14 residues. V lost 7 bases to trimming and J lost 5 bases; unmatched junction nucleotides: 5. In nucleotides, the CDR3 is TGTGCCACCAGGCCGGGACAGGGGGGAACTGAAGCTTTCTTT. This sequence encodes CATRPGQGGTEAFF.

The V gene is TRBV12-3 or TRBV12-4, the J gene TRBJ1-3, with D tentatively TRBD1 (5 bases). V lost 11 bases, J lost 4 bases, and 9 bases lay in between. This CDR3 region has 11 residues. The CDR3 spells CAHRRGNTIYF. Here the CDR3 DNA reads TGTGCCCACAGGAGGGGAAACACCATATATTTT.

The chain combines TRBV7-3 with TRBJ1-1, with D perhaps TRBD1 (6 bases). CDR1 is SGHTA, CDR2 FQGTGA, per germline. This CDR3 contains 15 residues. Trimming left V 2 bases short and J 5 bases short, with 15 bases between. CDR3 protein: CASSLLSGAGTEAFF. CDR3 nucleotides: TGTGCCAGCAGCTTATTATCAGGGGCAGGGACTGAAGCTTTCTTT.

A single count supports this clone. The V gene is TRBV5-1, the J gene TRBJ1-3; D remains ambiguous. There are 17 residues in the CDR3. V dropped 0 bases and J dropped 0 bases, with 13 bases sitting between them. The germline CDR1 and CDR2 sequences are SGHRS and YFSETQ. The CDR3 nucleotides read TGCGCCAGCAGCTTGGATATCCAGGCTCTCTCTGGAAACACCATATATTTT. Protein: CASSLDIQALSGNTIYF.

The genes are TRBV5-5 and TRBJ1-1; weak D call: TRBD1 (5 bases). The germline V gene encodes CDR1 SGHKS and CDR2 YYEKEE (reference sequence). Trimming took off 4 bases at V and 3 bases at J, with 16 bases between the two ends. The CDR3 spans 15 residues. Written as DNA, the CDR3 is TGTGCCAGCAGCCTTTTGGACATCCCGGACACTGAAGCTTTCTTT. Its protein product is CASSLLDIPDTEAFF.

The J gene is TRBJ1-1, the V gene TRBV10-3, with TRBD1 matching over 8 bases. J lost 5 bases, V lost 3 bases, and 8 bases had no gene match. Germline-derived CDR1 and CDR2 are ENHRY and SYGVKD. This CDR3 region has 15 residues. The CDR3 here is CAISDGQGAGTEAFF. In DNA form, the CDR3 reads TGTGCCATCAGTGACGGGCAGGGGGCTGGGACTGAAGCTTTCTTT.

This sequence joins TRBV7-9 and TRBJ1-6; D is undetermined. The CDR3 spans 15 residues. CDR1 and CDR2 (germline): SEHNR, FQNEAQ (reference sequence). The ends were cut back, 5 bases at V and 0 bases at J, with 8 bases in the middle. CDR3 nucleotides: TGTGCCAGCAGCCCCCCGAGCTCCTATAATTCACCCCTCCACTTT. Residues: CASSPPSSYNSPLHF.

The CDR3 nucleotides are TGTGCCAGCAGCTTAACAGACAGTCAGCCCCAGCATTTT. Protein: CASSLTDSQPQHF. V gene TRBV7-2 combines with J gene TRBJ1-5; possible D gene TRBD1, 5 bases. CDR3 length equals 13 residues. The ends were cut back, 2 bases at V and 6 bases at J, with 8 bases in the middle. Germline values: CDR1 SGHTA, CDR2 FQGNSA.

The chain couples TRBV11-2 to TRBJ2-1; 11 bases agree with TRBD2. The CDR3 has 16 amino acids. CDR1 is SGHAT, CDR2 FQNNGV, per germline. The trim removed 4 bases at V and 7 bases at J, leaving 9 bases unmatched. The CDR3 coding sequence is TGTGCCAGCAGCTCAGATAGCGGGGGGGCGAGGAATGAGCAGTTCTTC. Translated, it gives CASSSDSGGARNEQFF.

V gene TRBV10-3 combines with J gene TRBJ1-6; the match to TRBD1 covers 7 bases. J lost 14 bases, V lost 5 bases, and 12 bases had no gene match. The CDR3 is made up of 14 amino acids. CDR1 is ENHRY, CDR2 SYGVKD, per germline. For the CDR3, the DNA is TGTGCCATCAGTAGCGGCCAGGGGGTAGGAGCCCTCCACTTT. It encodes CAISSGQGVGALHF.

The chain uses TRBV19 and TRBJ1-2; D call uncertain. CDR1 is LNHDA and CDR2 is SQIVND in the germline V gene (reference sequence). The CDR3 spans 13 residues. V lost 4 bases to trimming and J lost 0 bases, with 6 bases between them. The CDR3 DNA sequence: TGTGCCAGTAGTAGGCAGTCTAACTATGGCTACACCTTC. It translates to CASSRQSNYGYTF.

The chain carries TRBV29-1 and TRBJ1-6, with D unresolved. This CDR3 spans 13 amino acids. In germline, CDR1 is SQVTM, CDR2 ANQGSEA. Trimming left V 5 bases short and J 5 bases short, with 10 bases between. This chain's CDR3 is CSVRELDNSPLHF. The CDR3 bases are TGCAGCGTTAGGGAGTTGGATAATTCACCCCTCCACTTT.

The chain uses TRBV10-2 and TRBJ1-1; unclear D gene. Trimming pared 4 bases from V and 2 bases from J, leaving 8 bases between. Germline V gene data show CDR1 as WSHSY and CDR2 as SAAADI. The CDR3 runs to 13 residues. In DNA, the CDR3 is TGCGCCAGCAGTGTCCGGCCCAACACTGAAGCTTTCTTT. This encodes CASSVRPNTEAFF.

The CDR3, as DNA: TGTGCCAGCAGCGCCCAGACCGACAGCTACTATGGCTACACCTTC. Its protein is CASSAQTDSYYGYTF. The V gene is TRBV9, the J gene TRBJ1-2; possible D gene TRBD1, 5 bases. V gave up 3 bases and J gave up 3 bases, with 15 bases separating them. The CDR3 has 15 amino acids. Germline CDR1 reads SGDLS; CDR2 reads YYNGEE.

The J gene is TRBJ1-2, the V gene TRBV27; perhaps TRBD1 as D (5 bases). Trimming took 3 bases from V and 6 from J, leaving 11 bases between them. CDR1 and CDR2 from the germline V gene are MNHEY and SMNVEV (reference sequence). This CDR3 spans 13 amino acids. This CDR3 reads CASSLQGMDGYTF. CDR3 nucleotides: TGTGCCAGCAGTTTGCAGGGTATGGATGGCTACACCTTC.

The genes are TRBV29-1 and TRBJ1-2; D is uncertain. CDR1 and CDR2 (germline): SQVTM, ANQGSEA. This CDR3 has 8 amino acids. The V and J ends lost 5 bases and 7 bases respectively, with 2 bases between them. CDR3 DNA sequence: TGCAGCGTTCCTGGCTACACCTTC. Amino acids: CSVPGYTF.

The gene calls are TRBV27 and TRBJ1-1, with D uncertain. V was clipped by 5 bases and J by 1 base, with 2 bases between them. The length of the CDR3 is 11 residues. Per germline, CDR1 MNHEY and CDR2 SMNVEV (reference sequence). The CDR3 reads CASSGNTEAFF. As DNA, the CDR3 is TGTGCCAGCAGTGGGAACACTGAAGCTTTCTTT.

CDR3 sequence (DNA): TGTGCCAGCAGTACCCTGGGGGCTGCGGGTCAGCCCCAGCATTTT. This gives the protein CASSTLGAAGQPQHF. The chain uses TRBV28 and TRBJ1-5, with D possibly matching TRBD1 (6 bases). Per the germline V gene, CDR1 is MDHEN and CDR2 is SYDVKM. The CDR3 runs 15 residues. V was trimmed by 5 bases and J by 6 bases, leaving 17 bases between them.

The chain has TRBV25-1 and TRBJ1-6; D is ambiguous. The germline V and J ends were trimmed by 4 bases and 0 bases, with 13 bases remaining between them. CDR1 MGHDK and CDR2 SYGVNS come from the germline V gene. The CDR3 contains 17 residues. In DNA form, the CDR3 reads TGTGCCAGCAGTGGTCGGGTCCTCAGCTCCTATAATTCACCCCTCCACTTT. This translates into CASSGRVLSSYNSPLHF. The variable domain in full, with the rest retrieved from reference TRBV25-1 and TRBJ1-6, is EADIYQTPRYLVIGTGKKITLECSQTMGHDKMYWYQQDPGMELHLIHYSYGVNSTEKGDLSSESTVSRIRTEHFPLTLESARPSHTSQYLCASSGRVLSSYNSPLHFGNGTRLTVT.

The chain has TRBV10-3 and TRBJ2-3, with D tentatively TRBD1 (5 bases). V lost 0 bases to trimming and J lost 3 bases, with 10 bases between them. Germline CDR1 and CDR2: ENHRY and SYGVKD. CDR3 size: 15 residues. The CDR3 protein is CAISESSGQTDTQYF. The CDR3 DNA reads as TGTGCCATCAGTGAGTCCTCAGGGCAAACAGATACGCAGTATTTT.

The V and J genes are TRBV5-1 and TRBJ2-5; D is ambiguous. The V end lost 5 bases, the J end lost 3 bases, and 5 bases lay between the germline ends. The CDR3 totals 11 residues. The germline V gene encodes CDR1 SGHRS and CDR2 YFSETQ. Here the CDR3 DNA reads TGCGCCAGCAGGGCAGAAGAGACCCAGTACTTC. It specifies CASRAEETQYF.

The V gene is TRBV10-3, the J gene TRBJ2-2; 9 bases fit TRBD1. CDR1 and CDR2 from the germline V gene are ENHRY and SYGVKD. The length of the CDR3 is 13 residues. V lost 8 bases, J lost 6 bases, and 4 bases stayed unmatched. The CDR3 here is CAIRDRDAGELFF. The CDR3 DNA sequence: TGTGCCATCCGGGACAGGGACGCCGGGGAGCTGTTTTTT.

The CDR3 region has the DNA TGCGCCAGCAGCCAAGTTGTCTACAATGAGCAGTTCTTC. Residues: CASSQVVYNEQFF. The chain employs TRBV4-1 and TRBJ2-1; no firm D call. CDR3 length: 13 residues. V gave up 1 base and J gave up 3 bases, with 4 bases separating them. The germline CDR1 and CDR2 sequences are MGHRA and YSYEKL.

The chain links TRBV24-1 to TRBJ1-2; D is possibly TRBD1 (6 bases). This CDR3 contains 14 residues. Germline CDR1 is KGHDR and CDR2 is SFDVKD. V lost 4 bases and J 5 bases, leaving 13 bases between the germline ends. CDR3 coding DNA: TGTGCCACCAGTGACCAGGGGAGGGGGTATGGCTACACCTTC. Residues: CATSDQGRGYGYTF.

The chain employs TRBV2 and TRBJ2-7; D not certain. V lost 7 bases and J 0 bases, leaving 13 bases between the germline ends. CDR1 SNHLY and CDR2 FYNNEI come from the germline V gene. CDR3 length equals 14 residues. CDR3: CASIRELLSYEQYF. The CDR3 region has the DNA TGTGCCAGCATTAGAGAACTCCTCTCCTACGAGCAGTACTTC.

The rearrangement uses TRBV7-2 and TRBJ1-5; 9 bases are shared with TRBD1. Germline CDR1 SGHTA, CDR2 FQGNSA. CDR3 length equals 17 residues. The trim removed 4 bases at V and 1 base at J, leaving 8 bases unmatched. CDR3: CASSSGGTGMSNQPQHF. The DNA for the CDR3 is TGTGCCAGCAGCTCCGGGGGGACAGGGATGAGCAATCAGCCCCAGCATTTT. The full variable domain, rest sourced from reference TRBV7-2 and TRBJ1-5, is GAGVSQSPSNKVTEKGKDVELRCDPISGHTALYWYRQSLGQGLEFLIYFQGNSAPDKSGLPSDRFSAERTGGSVSTLTIQRTQQEDSAVYLCASSSGGTGMSNQPQHFGDGTRLSIL.

The rearrangement joins TRBV5-8 to TRBJ2-3; 12 positions agree with TRBD2. Looked up from germline, CDR1 is SGHTS and CDR2 is YDEGEE. The CDR3 consists of 19 residues. V dropped 0 bases and J dropped 1; count of bases not matched to a gene: 9. The CDR3 DNA sequence: TGTGCCAGCAGCTTGGTACTAGCGGGGGGCCTACCTGGCACAGATACGCAGTATTTT. Translated: CASSLVLAGGLPGTDTQYF.

This chain uses TRBV7-2 with TRBJ2-1, with D tentatively TRBD2 (5 bases). Germline CDR1 is SGHTA and CDR2 is FQGNSA. CDR3 length equals 15 residues. The V end lost 4 bases, the J end lost 4 bases, and 14 bases lay between the germline ends. CDR3 nucleotide sequence: TGTGCCAGCAGCTCCCCGCTGCGGGCTTACAATGAGCAGTTCTTC. Translating gives CASSSPLRAYNEQFF.

CDR3 loop: CASSEIAGITSTDTQYF. CDR3 nucleotides: TGTGCCAGCAGTGAGATAGCGGGGATCACTAGCACAGATACGCAGTATTTT. The chain couples TRBV2 to TRBJ2-3; 8 bases map to TRBD2. The CDR3 has 17 residues. The trim removed 3 bases at V and 0 bases at J, leaving 8 bases unmatched. Per germline, CDR1 SNHLY and CDR2 FYNNEI.

The chain carries TRBV7-6 and TRBJ2-1; 8 bases map to TRBD1. Germline values: CDR1 SGHVS, CDR2 FNYEAQ. The CDR3 runs 16 residues. V was pared by 6 bases and J by 3 bases, with 10 bases of the junction left unmatched. CDR3 amino acids: CASRPFPGQVYNEQFF. The CDR3 DNA reads TGTGCCAGCAGACCCTTCCCGGGACAGGTCTACAATGAGCAGTTCTTC.